A selection of T cell receptor beta chains follows, all from one sample in a study of T cells in Graves' hyperthyroidism and ophthalmopathy. In TCRdb, the multiplex PCR reads were re-called with MiXCR into one record per CDR3 protein. The sample has approximately 610,000 distinct CDR3 sequences, roughly 15% seen once. Sequenced: blood. All receptors derive from a woman aged 40 to 49 with Graves' ophthalmopathy. CDR3s leave out the opening cysteine and the closing phenylalanine or tryptophan. A D gene is named only where the DNA matches it firmly. The size entry is marked missing in some rows and otherwise reads once, few, many or a size class.

many,TRBV12-3/TRBV12-4,.,ASSSDGLIY
many,TRBV5-1,.,ASSLGGSTEAS
many,TRBV12-3/TRBV12-4,TRBD1,ASSPLRDRPYTIY
many,TRBV7-9,.,ASSSPLSSYEQY
.,TRBV11-2,TRBD1,ASSFLQGLSSYEQY
many,TRBV19,TRBD1,ASSSGTVDEAF
.,TRBV7-2,.,ASSFGGRGRPL
.,TRBV20-1,.,TTGTPSYNEQF
.,TRBV5-1,TRBD1,ASSLETGLGTEAF
many,TRBV6-1,.,ASSEEGSGQKGSYEQY
many,TRBV9,.,ASSVAPGNTIY
few,TRBV29-1,.,SVPRDGITGELF
.,TRBV27,.,ASSSVMAQGGTETQY
many,TRBV6-2/TRBV6-3,.,ASSATRWETQY
many,TRBV12-3/TRBV12-4,TRBD1,ASSLAGTALNTEAF
many,TRBV6-2/TRBV6-3,.,ASRGRTNTEAF
.,TRBV5-6,.,ASSDRGLPQDTGELF
.,TRBV13,.,ASSVGEANEQY
many,TRBV15,TRBD1,ATRRDRGAYEQY
.,TRBV30,TRBD1,AWSHRGETQY
many,TRBV7-2,.,ASSYTGTGAYEQY
many,TRBV29-1,.,SVDGVPTGTNTGELF
many,TRBV7-6,.,ASSLETAGELF
many,TRBV28,.,ASSLVAVNTEAF
.,TRBV11-2,TRBD2,ASSLPGTSYAGELF
many,TRBV6-5,.,ASSYKGSYEQY